This is a list of T cell receptor beta chains from one sample in a study of a mutant IDH1 vaccine in newly diagnosed glioma. Clones were sequenced by immunoSEQ multiplex PCR, and TCRdb holds only the in-frame ones, with some missing. The sample has tens of thousands of clones, about three quarters seen once. Their cognate antigens are unknown. The sample here was PBMCs, taken from a glioma patient whose treatment included an IDH1 peptide vaccine. These receptors were taken from a woman between 40 and 55 years old with glioma. The CDR3 runs from the conserved cysteine through the conserved F or W. The order of the fields is clone size, D gene, J gene, V gene, CDR3 DNA, CDR3 protein. D genes are given only for firm matches. Not every row has a clone size; where given, it reads once, few, many or a size class.

size: NA; D: NA; J: TRBJ2-7; V: TRBV9; DNA: TGTGCCAGCAGCCAATGGCTAGTTGGGGACGAGCAGTACTTC; CDR3: CASSQWLVGDEQYF
size: NA; D: NA; J: TRBJ2-3; V: TRBV15; DNA: TGTGCCACGCTTCCTTCAGGGGCAGATACGCAGTATTTT; CDR3: CATLPSGADTQYF
size: NA; D: NA; J: TRBJ1-6; V: TRBV7-2; DNA: TGTGCCAGCAGGCTCGAGGGGATAGGGAATTCACCCCTCCACTTT; CDR3: CASRLEGIGNSPLHF
size: few; D: NA; J: TRBJ1-1; V: TRBV15; DNA: TGTGCCACCAGCGCCAGGGGCGCATTAACTTTCTTT; CDR3: CATSARGALTFF
size: NA; D: TRBD2; J: TRBJ2-7; V: TRBV10-2; DNA: TGCGCCAGCAGTAAGCGGGGGGACACACCCGAGCAGTACTTC; CDR3: CASSKRGDTPEQYF
size: NA; D: TRBD2; J: TRBJ2-1; V: TRBV2; DNA: TGTGCCAGCAGCCCACCCTCGCGGGGGGGCGGGAATGAGCAGTTCTTC; CDR3: CASSPPSRGGGNEQFF
size: few; D: NA; J: TRBJ1-5; V: TRBV9; DNA: TGTGCCAGCAGTTCGACGGAAGGATCCCAGCCCCAGCATTTT; CDR3: CASSSTEGSQPQHF
size: NA; D: TRBD1; J: TRBJ1-2; V: TRBV6-1; DNA: TGTGCCGGCCAGGGGGCAGGAGGCTACACCTTC; CDR3: CAGQGAGGYTF
size: NA; D: NA; J: TRBJ2-1; V: TRBV19; DNA: TGTGCCAGTAGTATGTTGGACCCGGGCCATGAGCAGTTCTTC; CDR3: CASSMLDPGHEQFF
size: NA; D: TRBD1; J: TRBJ2-5; V: TRBV5-6; DNA: TGTGCCAGCAGCCTGCCTGGACAGGGGGCGGAGGAGACCCAGTACTTC; CDR3: CASSLPGQGAEETQYF
size: NA; D: NA; J: TRBJ2-4; V: TRBV5-4; DNA: TGTGCCAGCAGCTTGGCCCAGGAGGGGGAGACGATAGCCAAAAACATTCAGTACTTC; CDR3: CASSLAQEGETIAKNIQYF
size: few; D: NA; J: TRBJ1-6; V: TRBV7-7; DNA: TGTGCTAGCAGCGTGCGTCCCCATAATTCACCCCTCCACTTT; CDR3: CASSVRPHNSPLHF
size: NA; D: NA; J: TRBJ2-7; V: TRBV9; DNA: TGTGCCAGCAGCGTTGGGCCCTCCTACGAGCAGTACTTC; CDR3: CASSVGPSYEQYF
size: once; D: NA; J: TRBJ1-1; V: TRBV9; DNA: TGTGCCAGCAGCCCTCGACAGACATTGAACACTGAAGCTTTCTTT; CDR3: CASSPRQTLNTEAFF
size: NA; D: TRBD1; J: TRBJ1-1; V: TRBV7-9; DNA: TGTGCCAGCAGCTTACGACAGGGTAGGACTGAAGCTTTCTTT; CDR3: CASSLRQGRTEAFF
size: NA; D: TRBD1; J: TRBJ1-4; V: TRBV19; DNA: TGTGCCACCGCCGCCCGGGACAGGGGGCGTGAAAAACTGTTTTTT; CDR3: CATAARDRGREKLFF
size: NA; D: NA; J: TRBJ2-7; V: TRBV2; DNA: TGTGCCAGCATTGGAGGAAGAGGGGGTTCCTACGAGCAGTACTTC; CDR3: CASIGGRGGSYEQYF
size: NA; D: NA; J: TRBJ1-2; V: TRBV7-2; DNA: TGTGCCAGCAGCACCTACAGGAACTATGGCTACACCTTC; CDR3: CASSTYRNYGYTF
size: NA; D: TRBD1; J: TRBJ1-2; V: TRBV15; DNA: TGTGCCACCGGACAGGGGTATGGCGGCTACACCTTC; CDR3: CATGQGYGGYTF
size: NA; D: TRBD2; J: TRBJ2-1; V: TRBV6-5; DNA: TGTGCCAGCAGGCCCATAGCGGGGCCGTACAATGAGCAGTTCTTC; CDR3: CASRPIAGPYNEQFF
size: NA; D: TRBD2; J: TRBJ2-5; V: TRBV5-5; DNA: TGTGCCAGCAGCTTGGAAGCGGGGGGCGGGGAGACCCAGTACTTC; CDR3: CASSLEAGGGETQYF
size: NA; D: NA; J: TRBJ1-1; V: TRBV5-1; DNA: TGCGCCAGCAGGCCCCTCCGCGGACGTAGAGAAGCTTTCTTT; CDR3: CASRPLRGRREAFF
size: NA; D: NA; J: TRBJ1-6; V: TRBV27; DNA: TGTGCCACGGGGGGGTGGCGGTCACCCCTCCACTTT; CDR3: CATGGWRSPLHF
size: NA; D: NA; J: TRBJ1-1; V: TRBV9; DNA: TGTGCCAGCAGCGCCTCCTTCCAGGGATATACTGAAGCTTTCTTT; CDR3: CASSASFQGYTEAFF
size: NA; D: NA; J: TRBJ1-5; V: TRBV4-3; DNA: TGCGCCAGCAGCCAAGAGTTGGTACAGGGTTTGGAGCCCCAGCATTTT; CDR3: CASSQELVQGLEPQHF
size: NA; D: NA; J: TRBJ1-1; V: TRBV6-6; DNA: TGTGCCAGCAGTTACCGCGCAGTGAACACTGAAGCTTTCTTT; CDR3: CASSYRAVNTEAFF
size: NA; D: NA; J: TRBJ2-5; V: TRBV7-6; DNA: TGTGCCAGCAGCCCCGGTATAAGACAGGCCTTCCAAGAGACCCAGTACTTC; CDR3: CASSPGIRQAFQETQYF
size: once; D: TRBD1; J: TRBJ1-2; V: TRBV7-7; DNA: TGTGCTAGCAGCGGATACAGGGGGCAGGGCTATGGCTACACCTTC; CDR3: CASSGYRGQGYGYTF
size: NA; D: NA; J: TRBJ2-1; V: TRBV12-5; DNA: TGTGCTAGTGGTTTGGGGGGGGAGCAGTTCTTC; CDR3: CASGLGGEQFF
size: NA; D: NA; J: TRBJ1-3; V: TRBV11-2; DNA: TGTGCCAGCAGCCCAGCAGCTTTCTCTGGAAACACCATATATTTT; CDR3: CASSPAAFSGNTIYF
size: once; D: NA; J: TRBJ1-6; V: TRBV7-9; DNA: TGTGCCAGCAGCTTAGCCTTGAGTTCACCCCTCCACTTT; CDR3: CASSLALSSPLHF
size: once; D: TRBD1; J: TRBJ2-6; V: TRBV13; DNA: TGTGCCAGCAGCTCCTGGACAGGGGGCGCTGGGGCCAACGTCCTGACTTTC; CDR3: CASSSWTGGAGANVLTF
size: NA; D: NA; J: TRBJ2-5; V: TRBV5-8; DNA: TGTGCCAGCAGAAGCCGCAGGGCGGGGGAGACCCAGTACTTC; CDR3: CASRSRRAGETQYF
size: NA; D: NA; J: TRBJ1-2; V: TRBV30; DNA: TGTGCCTGGAGTCCTCCTGAGGGGTTATCCTCTGGCTACACCTTC; CDR3: CAWSPPEGLSSGYTF
size: NA; D: TRBD1; J: TRBJ2-3; V: TRBV30; DNA: TGTGCCTGGAGCGGGGACAGGGGCACAGATACGCAGTATTTT; CDR3: CAWSGDRGTDTQYF
size: NA; D: NA; J: TRBJ2-7; V: TRBV5-6; DNA: TGTGCCAGCAGCTTGTTGTTTTCCTACGAGCAGTACTTC; CDR3: CASSLLFSYEQYF
size: NA; D: NA; J: TRBJ1-5; V: TRBV10-3; DNA: TGTGCCATCAGTGAGTATAGCAATCAGCCCCAGCATTTT; CDR3: CAISEYSNQPQHF
size: NA; D: NA; J: TRBJ1-6; V: TRBV27; DNA: TGTGCCACCAGGGACTATTTGGGAGGAGAATCACCCCTCCACTTT; CDR3: CATRDYLGGESPLHF
size: NA; D: NA; J: TRBJ2-3; V: TRBV4-1; DNA: TGCGCCAGCAGCCAAGTGAATCGGGCGGGGCGCACAGATACGCAGTATTTT; CDR3: CASSQVNRAGRTDTQYF
size: NA; D: TRBD1; J: TRBJ1-3; V: TRBV30; DNA: TGTGCCTGGGCCCAGGGGGCCTCCCTCTCTGGAAACACCATATATTTT; CDR3: CAWAQGASLSGNTIYF
size: NA; D: TRBD2; J: TRBJ2-1; V: TRBV9; DNA: TGTGCCAGCAGCGTAGAAAGCGGGGGGGCCCTAAATGAGCAGTTCTTC; CDR3: CASSVESGGALNEQFF